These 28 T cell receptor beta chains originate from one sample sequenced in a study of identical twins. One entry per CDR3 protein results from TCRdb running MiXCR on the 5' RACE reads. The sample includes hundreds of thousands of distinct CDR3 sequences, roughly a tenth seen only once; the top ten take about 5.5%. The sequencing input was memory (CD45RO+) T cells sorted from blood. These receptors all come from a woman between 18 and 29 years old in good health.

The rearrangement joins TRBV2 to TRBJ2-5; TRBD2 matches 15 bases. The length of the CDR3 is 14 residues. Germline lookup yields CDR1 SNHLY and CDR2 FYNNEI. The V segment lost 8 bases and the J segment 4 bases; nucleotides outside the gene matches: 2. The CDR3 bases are TGTGCCAGCGGACTAGCGGGGGGGAGAGAGACCCAGTACTTC. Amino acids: CASGLAGGRETQYF.

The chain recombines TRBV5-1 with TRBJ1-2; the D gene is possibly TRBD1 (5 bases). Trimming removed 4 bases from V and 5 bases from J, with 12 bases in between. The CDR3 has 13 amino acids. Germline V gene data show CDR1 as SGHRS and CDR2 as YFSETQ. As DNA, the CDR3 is TGCGCCAGCAGCGCGGGACCTATTTATGGCTACACCTTC. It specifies CASSAGPIYGYTF. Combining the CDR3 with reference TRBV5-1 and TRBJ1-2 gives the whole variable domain KAGVTQTPRYLIKTRGQQVTLSCSPISGHRSVSWYQQTPGQGLQFLFEYFSETQRNKGNFPGRFSGRQFSNSRSEMNVSTLELGDSALYLCASSAGPIYGYTFGSGTRLTVV.

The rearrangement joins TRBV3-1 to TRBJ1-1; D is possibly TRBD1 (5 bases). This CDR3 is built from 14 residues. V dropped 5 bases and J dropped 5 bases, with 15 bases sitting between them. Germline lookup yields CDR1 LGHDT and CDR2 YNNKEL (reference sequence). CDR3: CASSAQGWGTEAFF. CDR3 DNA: TGTGCCAGCAGCGCTCAGGGTTGGGGGACTGAAGCTTTCTTT.

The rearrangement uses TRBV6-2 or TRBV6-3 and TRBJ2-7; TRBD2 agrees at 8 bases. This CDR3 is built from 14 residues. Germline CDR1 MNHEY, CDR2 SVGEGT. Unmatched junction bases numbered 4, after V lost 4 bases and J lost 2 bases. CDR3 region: CASSLAGHAYEQYF. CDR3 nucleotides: TGTGCCAGCAGTTTAGCGGGACATGCCTACGAGCAGTACTTC.

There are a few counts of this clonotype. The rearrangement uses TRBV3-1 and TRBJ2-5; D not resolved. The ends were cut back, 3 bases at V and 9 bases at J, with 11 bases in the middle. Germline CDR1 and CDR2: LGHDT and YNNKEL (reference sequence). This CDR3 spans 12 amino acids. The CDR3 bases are TGTGCCAGCAGCCAGTTCCTGGCGGCCCAGTACTTC. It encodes CASSQFLAAQYF.

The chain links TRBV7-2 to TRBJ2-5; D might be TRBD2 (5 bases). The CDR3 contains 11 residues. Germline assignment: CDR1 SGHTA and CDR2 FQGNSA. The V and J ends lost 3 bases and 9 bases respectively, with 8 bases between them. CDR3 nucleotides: TGTGCCAGCAGCTTCGACGGGGCCCAGTACTTC. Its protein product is CASSFDGAQYF. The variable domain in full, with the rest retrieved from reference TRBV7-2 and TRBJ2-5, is GAGVSQSPSNKVTEKGKDVELRCDPISGHTALYWYRQSLGQGLEFLIYFQGNSAPDKSGLPSDRFSAERTGGSVSTLTIQRTQQEDSAVYLCASSFDGAQYFGPGTRLLVL.

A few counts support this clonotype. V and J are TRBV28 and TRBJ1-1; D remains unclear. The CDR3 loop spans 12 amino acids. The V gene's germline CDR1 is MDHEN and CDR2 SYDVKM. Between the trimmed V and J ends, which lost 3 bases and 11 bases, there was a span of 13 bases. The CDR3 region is CASSFQQSRAFF. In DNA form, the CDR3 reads TGTGCCAGCAGTTTCCAGCAGTCGAGGGCTTTCTTT.

The chain's CDR3 is CASSPGTGVMNTEAFF. The CDR3, as DNA: TGTGCCAGCAGCCCGGGGACAGGGGTCATGAACACTGAAGCTTTCTTT. J is TRBJ1-1 and V is TRBV11-2; 10 positions match TRBD1. The J segment lost 0 bases and the V segment lost 5 bases, leaving 6 bases of the junction unmatched. The germline V gene has CDR1 SGHAT and CDR2 FQNNGV. The CDR3 spans 16 residues.

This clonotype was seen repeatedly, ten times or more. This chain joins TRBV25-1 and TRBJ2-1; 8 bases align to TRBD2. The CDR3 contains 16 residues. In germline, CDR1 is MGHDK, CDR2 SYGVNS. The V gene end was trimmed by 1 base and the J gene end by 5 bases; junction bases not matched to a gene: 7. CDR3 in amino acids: CASSELRGRSNNEQFF. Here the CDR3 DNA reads TGTGCCAGCAGTGAATTACGCGGGAGGTCGAACAATGAGCAGTTCTTC.

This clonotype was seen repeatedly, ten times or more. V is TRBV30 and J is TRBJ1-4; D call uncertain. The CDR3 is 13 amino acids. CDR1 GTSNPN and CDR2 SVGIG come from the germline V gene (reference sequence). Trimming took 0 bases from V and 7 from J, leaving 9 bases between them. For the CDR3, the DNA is TGTGCCTGGAGTGTTGGTGTTGGTGAAAAACTGTTTTTT. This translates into CAWSVGVGEKLFF.

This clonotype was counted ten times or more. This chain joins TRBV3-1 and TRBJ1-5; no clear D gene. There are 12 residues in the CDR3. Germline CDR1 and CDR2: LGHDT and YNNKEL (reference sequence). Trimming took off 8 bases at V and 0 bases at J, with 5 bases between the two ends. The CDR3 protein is CASSLSNQPQHF. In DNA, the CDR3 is TGTGCCAGCTCGCTTAGCAATCAGCCCCAGCATTTT. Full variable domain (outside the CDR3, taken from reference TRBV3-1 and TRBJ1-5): DTAVSQTPKYLVTQMGNDKSIKCEQNLGHDTMYWYKQDSKKFLKIMFSYNNKELIINETVPNRFSPKSPDKAHLNLHINSLELGDSAVYFCASSLSNQPQHFGDGTRLSIL.

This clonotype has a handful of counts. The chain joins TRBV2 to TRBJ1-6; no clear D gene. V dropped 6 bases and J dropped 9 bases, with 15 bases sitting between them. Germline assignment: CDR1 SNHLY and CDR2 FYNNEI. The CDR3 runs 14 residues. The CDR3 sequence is CASSLRYPGSPLHF. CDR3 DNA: TGTGCCAGCAGCCTCCGGTACCCAGGTTCACCCCTCCACTTT.

The CDR3 spells CAISESSSTTTADTQYF. For the CDR3, the DNA is TGTGCCATCAGTGAGTCATCCAGCACAACCACTGCGGATACGCAGTATTTT. This rearrangement joins TRBV10-3 to TRBJ2-3; no clear D. V lost 0 bases, J lost 6 bases, and 19 bases lay in between. This CDR3 region has 17 residues. Per the germline V gene, CDR1 is ENHRY and CDR2 is SYGVKD.

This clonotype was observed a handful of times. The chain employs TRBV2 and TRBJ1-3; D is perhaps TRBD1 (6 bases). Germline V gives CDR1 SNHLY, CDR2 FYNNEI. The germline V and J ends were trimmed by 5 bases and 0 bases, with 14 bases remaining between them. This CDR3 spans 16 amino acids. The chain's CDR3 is CASSQVRGASGNTIYF. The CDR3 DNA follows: TGTGCCAGCAGTCAGGTTCGGGGGGCCTCTGGAAACACCATATATTTT.

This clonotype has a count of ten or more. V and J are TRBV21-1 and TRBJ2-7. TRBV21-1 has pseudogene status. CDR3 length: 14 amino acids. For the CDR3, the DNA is TGTGCCAGCAGCAAAGAAGAGGACTCCTACGAGCAGTACTTC. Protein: CASSKEEDSYEQYF.

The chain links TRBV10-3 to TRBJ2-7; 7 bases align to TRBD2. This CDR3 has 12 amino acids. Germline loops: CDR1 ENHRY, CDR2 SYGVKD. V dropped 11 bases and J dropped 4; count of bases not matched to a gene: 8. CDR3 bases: TGTGCCGTGGGGGAGGGGCGATACGAGCAGTACTTC. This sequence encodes CAVGEGRYEQYF.

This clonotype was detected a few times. In nucleotides, the CDR3 is TGTGCCAGCAGGAAGCGGGAGGGGGTTGAGCAGTTCTTC. Its translation is CASRKREGVEQFF. This chain uses TRBV6-1 with TRBJ2-1; 10 bases line up with TRBD2. CDR1 and CDR2 from the germline V gene are MNHNS and SASEGT. The CDR3 runs to 13 residues. V was clipped by 6 bases and J by 9 bases; unmatched bases: 5.

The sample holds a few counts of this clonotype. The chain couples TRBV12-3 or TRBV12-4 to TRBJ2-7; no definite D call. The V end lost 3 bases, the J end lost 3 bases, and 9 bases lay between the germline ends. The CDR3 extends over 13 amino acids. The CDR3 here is CASSFRMGYEQYF. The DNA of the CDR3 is TGTGCCAGCAGTTTTCGAATGGGCTACGAGCAGTACTTC.

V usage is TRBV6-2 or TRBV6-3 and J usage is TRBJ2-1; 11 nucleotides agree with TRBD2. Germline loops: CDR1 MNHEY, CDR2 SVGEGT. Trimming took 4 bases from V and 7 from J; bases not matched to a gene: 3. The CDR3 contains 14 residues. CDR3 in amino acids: CASSFSGGANEQFF. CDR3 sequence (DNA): TGTGCCAGCAGTTTTAGCGGGGGGGCGAATGAGCAGTTCTTC.

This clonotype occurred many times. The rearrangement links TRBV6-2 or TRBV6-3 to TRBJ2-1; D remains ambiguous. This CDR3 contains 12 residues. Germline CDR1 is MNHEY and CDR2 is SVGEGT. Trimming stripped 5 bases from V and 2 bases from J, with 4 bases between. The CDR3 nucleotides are TGTGCCAGCAGTCAGACCTACAATGAGCAGTTCTTC. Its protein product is CASSQTYNEQFF.

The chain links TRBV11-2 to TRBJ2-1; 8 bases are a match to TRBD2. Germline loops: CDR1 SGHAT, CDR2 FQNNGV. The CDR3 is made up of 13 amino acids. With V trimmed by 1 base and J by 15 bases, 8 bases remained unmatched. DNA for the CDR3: TGTGCCAGCAGCTTAGTACTCGCGGGAGGTCCGTTCTTC. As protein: CASSLVLAGGPFF. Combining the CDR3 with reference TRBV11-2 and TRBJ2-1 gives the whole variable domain EAGVAQSPRYKIIEKRQSVAFWCNPISGHATLYWYQQILGQGPKLLIQFQNNGVVDDSQLPKDRFSAERLKGVDSTLKIQPAKLEDSAVYLCASSLVLAGGPFFGPGTRLTVL.

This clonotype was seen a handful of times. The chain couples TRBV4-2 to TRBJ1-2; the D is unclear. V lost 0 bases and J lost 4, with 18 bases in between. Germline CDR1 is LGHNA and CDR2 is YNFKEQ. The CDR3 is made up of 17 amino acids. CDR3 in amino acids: CASSQDTRTSEAYGYTF. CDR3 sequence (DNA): TGTGCCAGCAGCCAAGACACAAGGACCTCCGAGGCCTATGGCTACACCTTC.

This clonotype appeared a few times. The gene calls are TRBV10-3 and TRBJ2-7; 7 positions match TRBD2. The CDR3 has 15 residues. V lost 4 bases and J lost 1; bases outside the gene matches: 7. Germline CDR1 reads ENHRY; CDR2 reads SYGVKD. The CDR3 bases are TGTGCCATCAGTGGGTCGGCGGGAGTTTCCTACGAGCAGTACTTC. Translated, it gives CAISGSAGVSYEQYF.

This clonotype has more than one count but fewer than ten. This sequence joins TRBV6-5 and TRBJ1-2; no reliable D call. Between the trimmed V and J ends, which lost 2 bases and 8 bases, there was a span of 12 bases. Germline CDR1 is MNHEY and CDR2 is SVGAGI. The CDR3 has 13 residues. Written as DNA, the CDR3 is TGTGCCAGCAGTTACCTTGGGGTCTCGGGCTACACCTTC. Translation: CASSYLGVSGYTF.

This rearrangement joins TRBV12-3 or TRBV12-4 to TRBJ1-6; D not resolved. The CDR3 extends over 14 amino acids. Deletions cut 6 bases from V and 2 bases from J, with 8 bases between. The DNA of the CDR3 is TGTGCCAGCAGCCGAACTACCTATAATTCACCCCTCCACTTT. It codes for CASSRTTYNSPLHF.

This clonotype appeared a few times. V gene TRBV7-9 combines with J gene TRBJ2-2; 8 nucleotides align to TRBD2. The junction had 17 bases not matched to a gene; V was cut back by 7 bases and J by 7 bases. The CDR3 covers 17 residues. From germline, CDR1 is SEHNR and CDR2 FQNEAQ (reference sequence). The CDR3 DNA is TGTGCCAGCACAAAGCACCTGAGGCGGGAGGTCGACGGGGAGCTGTTTTTT. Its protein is CASTKHLRREVDGELFF.

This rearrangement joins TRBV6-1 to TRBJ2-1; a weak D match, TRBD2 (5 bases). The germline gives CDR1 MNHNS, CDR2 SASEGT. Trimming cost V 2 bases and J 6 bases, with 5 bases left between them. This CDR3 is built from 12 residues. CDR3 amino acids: CASSETSNEQFF. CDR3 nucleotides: TGTGCCAGCAGTGAAACTAGCAATGAGCAGTTCTTC.

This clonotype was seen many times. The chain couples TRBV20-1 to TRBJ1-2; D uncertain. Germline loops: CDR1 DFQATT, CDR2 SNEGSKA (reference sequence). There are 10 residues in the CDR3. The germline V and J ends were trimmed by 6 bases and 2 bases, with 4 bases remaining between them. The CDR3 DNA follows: TGCAGTGCAGGGAACTATGGCTACACCTTC. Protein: CSAGNYGYTF.